One and the same sample provided the 12 T cell receptor beta chains below, sequenced in a study of OX40 agonist ivuxolimab in advanced cancers. TCRdb's copy holds only in-frame clones and misses some; the assay was immunoSEQ multiplex PCR. The sample has some 89,000 clones, about 80% seen once. The sample was CD4+ or CD8+ T cells sorted from blood, taken in a trial of the OX40 agonist ivuxolimab. These receptors all stem from an adult with an advanced solid tumor such as melanoma, head and neck, liver or kidney cancer.

The chain links TRBV5-8 to TRBJ2-1; TRBD1 matches at 8 bases. Trimming took 4 bases from V and 2 from J; bases not matched to a gene: 8. CDR3 length equals 16 residues. The germline V gene has CDR1 SGHTS and CDR2 YDEGEE. The CDR3 nucleotides read TGTGCCAGCAGCGAATCCGGGACAGGAGCCTACAATGAGCAGTTCTTC. Translation gives CASSESGTGAYNEQFF.

The V call is TRBV6-1, the J call TRBJ1-5; 8 bases agree with TRBD1. CDR3 size: 15 residues. Trimming took 4 bases from V and 7 from J; bases not matched to a gene: 9. Per germline, CDR1 MNHNS and CDR2 SASEGT. For the CDR3, the DNA is TGTGCCAGCAGTGGGATGCAGGGGGCAGGGCAGCCCCAGCATTTT. Encoded protein: CASSGMQGAGQPQHF.

The gene calls are TRBV2 and TRBJ2-5; TRBD2 is a possible D gene (7 bases). Germline values: CDR1 SNHLY, CDR2 FYNNEI. The CDR3 is 15 residues long. Trimming removed 2 bases from V and 3 bases from J, with 13 bases in between. In DNA form, the CDR3 reads TGTGCCAGCAGTGAACTAGTAGGGGGGGAAGAGACCCAGTACTTC. Its translation: CASSELVGGEETQYF.

The chain recombines TRBV28 with TRBJ1-1; D unresolved. Germline CDR1 and CDR2: MDHEN and SYDVKM. This CDR3 comprises 13 residues. V was shortened by 7 bases and J by 1 base, with 10 bases between the two germline ends. The CDR3 region is CASTFLGNTEAFF. The CDR3 coding sequence is TGTGCCAGCACATTCCTAGGGAACACTGAAGCTTTCTTT. Full variable domain (outside the CDR3, taken from reference TRBV28 and TRBJ1-1): DVKVTQSSRYLVKRTGEKVFLECVQDMDHENMFWYRQDPGLGLRLIYFSYDVKMKEKGDIPEGYSVSREKKERFSLILESASTNQTSMYLCASTFLGNTEAFFGQGTRLTVV.

This clone has only a few counts. The genes are TRBV5-6 and TRBJ1-5; D is unclear. V was clipped by 0 bases and J by 4 bases, with 5 bases between them. The CDR3 covers 13 residues. From germline, CDR1 is SGHDT and CDR2 YYEEEE. Written as DNA, the CDR3 is TGTGCCAGCAGCTTGGCCCCAAATCAGCCCCAGCATTTT. Its protein is CASSLAPNQPQHF.

This chain links TRBV18 with TRBJ2-6; tentative D call: TRBD1 (5 bases). CDR1 is KGHSH and CDR2 is LQKENI in the germline V gene. The CDR3 contains 14 residues. Trimming cost V 9 bases and J 3 bases, with 12 bases left between them. The CDR3 nucleotides are TGTGCCAGTGCCTCAGGGTATGGGGCCAACGTCCTGACTTTC. Translation gives CASASGYGANVLTF.

This clone was recorded a few times. This chain uses TRBV5-1 with TRBJ2-3, with D tentatively TRBD2 (6 bases). V was trimmed by 0 bases and J by 0 bases, leaving 11 bases between them. This CDR3 has 16 amino acids. CDR1 and CDR2 from the germline V gene are SGHRS and YFSETQ. CDR3 region: CASSLAQRASTDTQYF. CDR3 sequence (DNA): TGCGCCAGCAGCTTGGCCCAGCGGGCCAGCACAGATACGCAGTATTTT.

This chain connects TRBV11-2 to TRBJ2-2; the match to TRBD1 covers 8 bases. J lost 5 bases, V lost 1 base, and 3 bases had no gene match. CDR1 SGHAT and CDR2 FQNNGV come from the germline V gene. This CDR3 region has 15 residues. CDR3 in amino acids: CASSLATGGTGELFF. The CDR3 DNA reads TGTGCCAGCAGCTTAGCCACAGGGGGAACCGGGGAGCTGTTTTTT.

This chain connects TRBV27 to TRBJ2-7; 13 bases match TRBD2. CDR1 is MNHEY and CDR2 is SMNVEV in the germline V gene (reference sequence). This CDR3 has 16 residues. V shed 5 bases and J 7 bases; nucleotides not matched to a gene: 11. The CDR3 here is CASSHGTSGTAKEQYF. CDR3 nucleotide sequence: TGTGCCAGCAGTCACGGGACTAGCGGGACTGCCAAGGAGCAGTACTTC.

The CDR3 sequence: CASSARTALGNTIYF. CDR3 DNA sequence: TGTGCCAGCAGCGCCAGGACAGCTCTCGGAAACACCATATATTTT. This chain connects TRBV9 to TRBJ1-3; perhaps TRBD1 as D (6 bases). The germline CDR1 and CDR2 sequences are SGDLS and YYNGEE. V lost 3 bases and J 4 bases, leaving 14 bases between the germline ends. The CDR3 runs to 15 residues. The complete variable domain, with remaining parts taken from reference TRBV9 and TRBJ1-3, reads DSGVTQTPKHLITATGQRVTLRCSPRSGDLSVYWYQQSLDQGLQFLIQYYNGEERAKGNILERFSAQQFPDLHSELNLSSLELGDSALYFCASSARTALGNTIYFGEGSWLTVV.

Regarding this clone: A junction boundary mismatches the germline segment, possibly from a read error. This CDR3 reads CASSLEPTRGAQVF. The CDR3 DNA reads TGTGCCAGCAGCTTGGAACCCACCAGGGGCGCTCAAGTCTTT. J is TRBJ1-1 and V is TRBV5-4, with TRBD1 as a possible D gene (6 bases). The CDR3 is made up of 14 amino acids. Per the germline V gene, CDR1 is SGHNT and CDR2 is YYREEE (reference sequence). Filled out from reference TRBV5-4 and TRBJ1-1, the complete variable domain reads ETGVTQSPTHLIKTRGQQVTLRCSSQSGHNTVSWYQQALGQGPQFIFQYYREEENGRGNFPPRFSGLQFPNYSSELNVNALELDDSALYLCASSLEPTRGAQVFGQGTRLTVV.

This rearrangement joins TRBV7-8 to TRBJ1-4, with 9 bases lining up with TRBD1. This CDR3 comprises 15 residues. Germline V gives CDR1 SGHVS, CDR2 FQNEAQ. V lost 5 bases and J lost 2; bases outside the gene matches: 3. This chain's CDR3 is CASSHRGPTNEKLFF. Here the CDR3 DNA reads TGTGCCAGCAGCCACAGGGGGCCGACTAATGAAAAACTGTTTTTT.